Listed below are T cell receptor beta chains from one sample, sequenced in a study of CD8 T cells in Susac syndrome. TCRdb recomputed calls from the immunoSEQ multiplex PCR reads with MiXCR, one row per CDR3 protein. The sample gives 150,000 to 200,000 distinct CDR3 sequences, about 91% of which show up once; around 0.1% is in the top ten. The sample consisted of CD4+ T cells from PBMCs. The receptors here all came from a human donor with Susac syndrome. Each CDR3 is given with its conserved first and last residue. A D gene is named only where the DNA matches it firmly. Clone size is stated in some rows and not others, as once, few, many or a class when expanded.

j_call | clone_size | cdr3_length | d_call | v_call | cdr3_aa | cdr3_nt
TRBJ2-1 | once | 15 | TRBD1 | TRBV3-1 | CASSQSGTGDNEQFF | TGTGCCAGCAGCCAAAGTGGGACAGGGGACAATGAGCAGTTCTTC
TRBJ2-1 | once | 15 | - | TRBV12-3/TRBV12-4 | CASSLEFRSFDEQFF | TGTGCCAGCAGTCTAGAATTTAGGAGTTTTGATGAGCAGTTCTTC
TRBJ2-7 | - | 14 | - | TRBV27 | CARVGASSSYEQYF | TGTGCCAGGGTGGGGGCGTCCAGCTCCTACGAGCAGTACTTC
TRBJ2-5 | - | 14 | - | TRBV6-1 | CASRPGGGAETQYF | TGTGCCAGTAGACCCGGAGGGGGGGCGGAGACCCAGTACTTC
TRBJ2-3 | - | 16 | TRBD2 | TRBV7-2 | CASSFGLAGVMDTQYF | TGTGCCAGCAGCTTCGGACTAGCGGGAGTCATGGATACGCAGTATTTT
TRBJ2-4 | - | 14 | TRBD1 | TRBV15 | CATSRDPGQDIQYF | TGTGCCACCAGCAGAGATCCGGGACAGGACATTCAGTACTTC
TRBJ2-3 | - | 11 | - | TRBV30 | CAWSTADTQYF | TGTGCCTGGAGTACAGCGGATACGCAGTATTTT
TRBJ1-5 | once | 15 | TRBD1 | TRBV6-5 | CASSYARGSGQPQHF | TGTGCCAGCAGTTATGCCAGGGGGTCGGGTCAGCCCCAGCATTTT
TRBJ2-1 | once | 14 | - | TRBV9 | CASSSGAIEDEQFF | TGTGCCAGCAGCTCCGGCGCGATAGAGGATGAGCAGTTCTTC
TRBJ2-1 | - | 14 | - | TRBV19 | CASSIGDRANEQFF | TGTGCCAGTAGTATAGGCGACAGAGCCAATGAGCAGTTCTTC
TRBJ2-7 | - | 14 | TRBD1 | TRBV27 | CASRGQGASYEQYF | TGTGCCAGCAGGGGACAGGGGGCCTCCTACGAGCAGTACTTC
TRBJ2-3 | - | 14 | - | TRBV11-2 | CASSLGAYTDTQYF | TGTGCCAGCAGCTTAGGCGCGTACACAGATACGCAGTATTTT
TRBJ1-1 | - | 17 | TRBD1 | TRBV18 | CASSPSVGTGTSTEAFF | TGTGCCAGCTCACCATCCGTGGGGACAGGGACCTCCACTGAAGCTTTCTTT
TRBJ1-4 | - | 12 | - | TRBV30 | CAWRSGPEKLFF | TGTGCCTGGAGGTCGGGGCCTGAAAAACTGTTTTTT
TRBJ1-5 | - | 12 | - | TRBV19 | CASTIPPEPQHF | TGTGCCAGTACAATCCCCCCGGAGCCCCAGCATTTT
TRBJ2-1 | - | 17 | - | TRBV3-1 | CASSQGYAVNGYNEQFF | TGTGCCAGCAGCCAAGGGTACGCGGTAAACGGCTACAATGAGCAGTTCTTC
TRBJ2-5 | few | 13 | - | TRBV4-2 | CASSQASEETQYF | TGTGCCAGCAGCCAAGCCTCCGAAGAGACCCAGTACTTC
TRBJ1-5 | - | 14 | - | TRBV2 | CASSTNRAGQPQHF | TGTGCCAGCAGTACAAACAGGGCCGGTCAGCCCCAGCATTTT
TRBJ2-2 | - | 17 | - | TRBV5-4 | CASSSDVGGAYTGELFF | TGTGCCAGCAGCTCAGATGTGGGGGGCGCGTACACCGGGGAGCTGTTTTTT
TRBJ2-1 | - | 15 | - | TRBV10-2 | CASSAWGVAYNEQFF | TGCGCCAGCAGTGCGTGGGGGGTCGCCTACAATGAGCAGTTCTTC
TRBJ1-4 | once | 14 | - | TRBV3-1 | CASSPTGTNEKLFF | TGTGCCAGCAGCCCGACAGGAACTAATGAAAAACTGTTTTTT
TRBJ2-7 | - | 15 | TRBD2 | TRBV19 | CATKRTSGSIYEQYF | TGTGCCACCAAACGGACTAGCGGGAGTATCTACGAGCAGTACTTC
TRBJ1-1 | - | 14 | - | TRBV30 | CAWSVGQKNTEAFF | TGTGCCTGGAGTGTAGGGCAGAAGAACACTGAAGCTTTCTTT
TRBJ2-2 | - | 18 | TRBD1 | TRBV7-9 | CASRQTPGQGGNTGELFF | TGTGCCAGCAGACAAACTCCGGGACAGGGAGGAAACACCGGGGAGCTGTTTTTT
TRBJ1-6 | - | 16 | - | TRBV5-4 | CASSLPHGAQNSPLHF | TGTGCCAGCAGCTTGCCCCACGGGGCGCAGAATTCACCCCTCCACTTT
TRBJ2-1 | - | 16 | TRBD1 | TRBV28 | CASRARTGSSYNEQFF | TGTGCCAGCAGGGCCCGGACAGGGAGCTCCTACAATGAGCAGTTCTTC
TRBJ1-2 | - | 14 | - | TRBV3-1 | CASSQENSGYGYTF | TGTGCCAGCAGCCAAGAGAATTCCGGGTACGGCTACACCTTC
TRBJ2-3 | - | 16 | TRBD1 | TRBV6-5 | CASSYSEGATTDTQYF | TGTGCCAGCAGTTACTCAGAGGGGGCGACCACAGATACGCAGTATTTT
TRBJ1-1 | - | 15 | - | TRBV5-1 | CASSLYGQQNTEAFF | TGCGCCAGCAGCTTGTATGGACAGCAGAACACTGAAGCTTTCTTT
TRBJ2-6 | once | 18 | TRBD2 | TRBV5-6 | CASSGTGTSGSWANVLTF | TGTGCCAGCAGCGGAACCGGGACTAGCGGGTCTTGGGCCAACGTCCTGACTTTC
TRBJ2-3 | - | 13 | - | TRBV20-1 | CSARMWGAYTQYF | TGCAGTGCTAGGATGTGGGGGGCGTATACGCAGTATTTT